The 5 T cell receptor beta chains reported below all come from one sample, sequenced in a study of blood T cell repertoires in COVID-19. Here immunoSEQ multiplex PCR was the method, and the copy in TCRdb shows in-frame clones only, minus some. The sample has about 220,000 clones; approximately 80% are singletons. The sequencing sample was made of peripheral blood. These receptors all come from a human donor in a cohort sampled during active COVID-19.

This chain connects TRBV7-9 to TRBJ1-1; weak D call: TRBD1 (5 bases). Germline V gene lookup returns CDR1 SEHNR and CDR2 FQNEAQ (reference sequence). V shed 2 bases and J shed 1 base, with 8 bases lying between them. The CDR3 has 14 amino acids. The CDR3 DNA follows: TGTGCCAGCAGCTTACAGGGTCGGAACACTGAAGCTTTCTTT. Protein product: CASSLQGRNTEAFF.

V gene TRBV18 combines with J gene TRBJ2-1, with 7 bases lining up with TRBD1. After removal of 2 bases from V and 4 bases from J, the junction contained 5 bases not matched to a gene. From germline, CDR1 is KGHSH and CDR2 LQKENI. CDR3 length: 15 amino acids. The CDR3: CASSPRGLPYNEQFF. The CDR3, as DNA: TGTGCCAGCTCACCAAGGGGGCTGCCTTACAATGAGCAGTTCTTC.

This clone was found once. CDR3 DNA sequence: TGTGCCACCATAAGGGGGCTGAGCACAGATACGCAGTATTTT. It specifies CATIRGLSTDTQYF. The V call is TRBV6-5, the J call TRBJ2-3; the match to TRBD1 covers 7 bases. There are 14 residues in the CDR3. Germline CDR1 and CDR2: MNHEY and SVGAGI. V was pared by 10 bases and J by 0 bases, with 7 bases of the junction left unmatched.

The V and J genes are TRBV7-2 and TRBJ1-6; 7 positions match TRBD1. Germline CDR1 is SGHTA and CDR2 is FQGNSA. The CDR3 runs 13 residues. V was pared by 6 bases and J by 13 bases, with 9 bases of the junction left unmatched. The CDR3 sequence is CASRPDRVSPLHF. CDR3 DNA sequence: TGTGCCAGCAGACCAGACAGGGTTTCGCCCCTCCACTTT.

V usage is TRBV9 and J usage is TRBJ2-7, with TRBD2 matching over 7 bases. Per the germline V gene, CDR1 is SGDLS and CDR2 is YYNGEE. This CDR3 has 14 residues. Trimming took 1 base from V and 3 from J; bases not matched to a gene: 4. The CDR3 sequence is CASSVSGTNYEQYF. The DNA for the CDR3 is TGTGCCAGCAGCGTATCCGGGACTAACTACGAGCAGTACTTC.